Following are 32 T cell receptor beta chains from one sample sequenced in a study of control samples from healthy donors and cancer patients. The repertoire was sequenced with immunoSEQ multiplex PCR; TCRdb's copy has only in-frame clones and lacks some. The sample carries around 140,000 clones, roughly 92% recorded once. Sequencing was carried out using blood. These receptors came from a man aged 35-49 years in good health.

The chain is built from TRBV11-2 and TRBJ2-7; the D gene is possibly TRBD1 (6 bases). CDR1 SGHAT and CDR2 FQNNGV come from the germline V gene. V was cut by 0 bases and J by 2 bases, with 11 bases left in between. The CDR3 has 15 amino acids. This chain's CDR3 is CASSLEGGGAYEQYF. The DNA for the CDR3 is TGTGCCAGCAGCTTAGAAGGGGGTGGGGCCTACGAGCAGTACTTC.

This chain joins TRBV5-1 and TRBJ2-7; tentative D call: TRBD1 (6 bases). This CDR3 is 15 amino acids long. The germline CDR1 and CDR2 sequences are SGHRS and YFSETQ. Between the trimmed V and J ends, which lost 3 bases and 3 bases, there was a span of 16 bases. Written as DNA, the CDR3 is TGCGCCAGCAGCTCCGGGACACCGGGCCTCTACGAGCAGTACTTC. Encoded protein: CASSSGTPGLYEQYF.

The gene calls are TRBV30 and TRBJ1-2; the D gene is possibly TRBD1 (6 bases). From germline, CDR1 is GTSNPN and CDR2 SVGIG (reference sequence). The CDR3 totals 14 residues. Trimming removed 5 bases at V and 0 bases at J, with 13 bases between. The CDR3 reads CAWETGATNYGYTF. The DNA for the CDR3 is TGTGCCTGGGAGACGGGGGCAACTAACTATGGCTACACCTTC.

This chain joins TRBV4-3 and TRBJ1-2; possible D gene TRBD1, 5 bases. This CDR3 has 14 residues. Germline V gives CDR1 LGHNA, CDR2 YSLEER. With 0 bases removed from V and 4 bases from J, the gap between germline ends came to 9 bases. CDR3 in DNA: TGCGCCAGCAGCCAAGATCCAGGGTCCTATGGCTACACCTTC. Protein: CASSQDPGSYGYTF.

The rearrangement joins TRBV29-1 to TRBJ2-7; D not certain. Trimming removed 6 bases at V and 1 base at J, with 16 bases between. Germline CDR1 SQVTM, CDR2 ANQGSEA. This CDR3 spans 14 amino acids. The CDR3 nucleotides are TGCAGCGTAACTGGAAAGTTGGGGTCCTACGAGCAGTACTTC. It specifies CSVTGKLGSYEQYF.

This chain uses TRBV19 with TRBJ2-5, with D possibly matching TRBD1 (5 bases). The CDR3 extends over 14 amino acids. The germline gives CDR1 LNHDA, CDR2 SQIVND (reference sequence). Trimming removed 3 bases from V and 2 bases from J, with 10 bases in between. The CDR3 coding sequence is TGTGCCAGTAGTATGGGGCGGCAGCAAGAGACCCAGTACTTC. Protein: CASSMGRQQETQYF.

This clone was counted once. Different DNA sequences within this sample yield the same CDR3. The chain employs TRBV6-5 and TRBJ1-3, with D unresolved. With 2 bases removed from V and 1 base from J, the gap between germline ends came to 6 bases. CDR1 is MNHEY, CDR2 SVGAGI, per germline. The CDR3 length is 14 residues. CDR3 in DNA: TGTGCCAGCAGTTACGCGGGATCTGGAAACACCATATATTTT. Amino acids: CASSYAGSGNTIYF.

A few counts support this clone. The J gene is TRBJ1-4, the V gene TRBV7-8, with D possibly matching TRBD1 (6 bases). V dropped 5 bases and J dropped 6 bases, with 10 bases sitting between them. The length of the CDR3 is 13 residues. Germline V CDR1 and CDR2: SGHVS, FQNEAQ. The CDR3 protein is CASSQNRDEKLFF. The CDR3 coding sequence is TGTGCCAGCAGCCAAAACAGGGATGAAAAACTGTTTTTT.

The chain employs TRBV11-2 and TRBJ1-1; the D is unclear. Trimming removed 4 bases from V and 4 bases from J, with 10 bases in between. Germline CDR1 and CDR2: SGHAT and FQNNGV. The CDR3 sequence is 13 residues long. The chain's CDR3 is CASSSKRATEAFF. The CDR3, as DNA: TGTGCCAGCAGCTCTAAGAGGGCCACTGAAGCTTTCTTT.

This chain uses TRBV6-2 or TRBV6-3 with TRBJ2-3, with D unclear. This CDR3 is built from 13 residues. Germline V gene data show CDR1 as MNHEY and CDR2 as SVGEGT. Trimming pared 2 bases from V and 6 bases from J, leaving 9 bases between. The CDR3 loop reads CASSYPAHDTQYF. DNA of the CDR3: TGTGCCAGCAGTTACCCGGCACATGATACGCAGTATTTT.

The chain joins TRBV5-1 to TRBJ2-1, with D possibly TRBD2 on 6 matching bases. Between the trimmed V and J ends, which lost 2 bases and 5 bases, there was a span of 14 bases. The CDR3 extends over 15 amino acids. The germline V gene has CDR1 SGHRS and CDR2 YFSETQ. The CDR3: CASSLRRTTNNEQFF. CDR3 DNA: TGCGCCAGCAGCTTAAGGAGGACTACGAACAATGAGCAGTTCTTC.

The chain carries TRBV11-2 and TRBJ1-4; TRBD1 matches at 7 bases. The CDR3 is 16 residues long. With 1 base clipped from V and 4 bases from J, the junction kept 6 bases outside the gene matches. CDR1 is SGHAT, CDR2 FQNNGV, per germline. For the CDR3, the DNA is TGTGCCAGCAGCTTAGGAACGGGACAGCTTAATGAAAAACTGTTTTTT. Translated, it gives CASSLGTGQLNEKLFF.

The chain has TRBV5-6 and TRBJ2-7, with D maybe TRBD2 (6 bases). Per germline, CDR1 SGHDT and CDR2 YYEEEE. The ends were cut back, 1 base at V and 0 bases at J, with 8 bases in the middle. The CDR3 runs to 14 residues. The CDR3 DNA sequence: TGTGCCAGCAGCTTGCGGGAGAGCTCCTACGAGCAGTACTTC. Amino acids: CASSLRESSYEQYF.

The chain recombines TRBV7-9 with TRBJ1-6; TRBD1 is a possible D gene (5 bases). The V and J ends lost 3 bases and 10 bases respectively, with 7 bases between them. The CDR3 extends over 12 amino acids. Germline V gene sequence: CDR1 SEHNR, CDR2 FQNEAQ (reference sequence). The CDR3 reads CASSLGGSPLHF. In DNA form, the CDR3 reads TGTGCCAGCAGCTTGGGGGGATCACCCCTCCACTTT.

V usage is TRBV7-9 and J usage is TRBJ1-2, with 7 bases identical to TRBD1. The CDR3 extends over 15 amino acids. After removal of 5 bases from V and 0 bases from J, the junction contained 6 bases not matched to a gene. Germline CDR1 SEHNR, CDR2 FQNEAQ (reference sequence). CDR3 sequence (DNA): TGTGCCAGCAGCCCCCGACAGGGACCTAACTATGGCTACACCTTC. Translated, it gives CASSPRQGPNYGYTF.

The chain links TRBV6-5 to TRBJ1-4; tentative D call: TRBD1 (6 bases). The CDR3 has 15 amino acids. The germline CDR1 and CDR2 sequences are MNHEY and SVGAGI. The ends were cut back, 8 bases at V and 8 bases at J, with 21 bases in the middle. The CDR3 loop reads CASRPGGGSLEKLFF. In nucleotides, the CDR3 is TGTGCCAGCCGCCCCGGGGGGGGCAGTCTAGAAAAACTGTTTTTT.

The CDR3 reads CASSQDVRIIGGDTEAFF. The CDR3, as DNA: TGCGCCAGCAGCCAAGATGTCAGAATAATTGGGGGGGACACTGAAGCTTTCTTT. The V and J genes are TRBV4-3 and TRBJ1-1, with D possibly being TRBD1 (5 bases). The CDR3 runs 18 residues. The ends were cut back, 0 bases at V and 3 bases at J, with 20 bases in the middle. The germline gives CDR1 LGHNA, CDR2 YSLEER.

CDR3 in amino acids: CASQGLTNEKLFF. CDR3 sequence (DNA): TGTGCCAGCCAGGGGCTTACTAATGAAAAACTGTTTTTT. This chain joins TRBV7-9 and TRBJ1-4; perhaps TRBD1 as D (6 bases). The germline V gene has CDR1 SEHNR and CDR2 FQNEAQ (reference sequence). The V gene lost 8 bases and the J gene lost 2 bases, with 9 bases spanning the gap. The CDR3 contains 13 residues.

The chain recombines TRBV24-1 with TRBJ2-2; D gene unclear. The CDR3 runs to 11 residues. Looked up from germline, CDR1 is KGHDR and CDR2 is SFDVKD. V was trimmed by 5 bases and J by 6 bases, leaving 3 bases between them. The CDR3 region has the DNA TGTGCCACCAGTGTTGCCGGGGAGCTGTTTTTT. Translated: CATSVAGELFF.

The J gene is TRBJ2-5, the V gene TRBV9, with TRBD1 as a possible D gene (5 bases). The CDR3 totals 17 residues. V lost 3 bases to trimming and J lost 1 base, with 19 bases between them. Looked up from germline, CDR1 is SGDLS and CDR2 is YYNGEE. Here the CDR3 DNA reads TGTGCCAGCAGCGAGGGGTGGGGTAGCAGAACCCAAGAGACCCAGTACTTC. It encodes CASSEGWGSRTQETQYF.

The chain recombines TRBV3-1 (or the pseudogene TRBV3-2) with TRBJ2-7, with D perhaps matching TRBD2 (5 bases). The CDR3 consists of 17 residues. Germline assignment: CDR1 LGHDT and CDR2 YNNKEL (reference sequence). Deletions cut 0 bases from V and 4 bases from J, with 19 bases between. CDR3 loop: CASSQDMKRKISYEQYF. The CDR3 bases are TGTGCCAGCAGCCAAGATATGAAGCGGAAGATATCTTACGAGCAGTACTTC.

This sequence joins TRBV19 and TRBJ2-1; 9 nucleotides agree with TRBD1. V lost 4 bases and J lost 4; bases outside the gene matches: 5. Germline V lookup: CDR1 LNHDA, CDR2 SQIVND (reference sequence). This CDR3 comprises 15 residues. The CDR3 protein is CASSNGQGIYNEQFF. In DNA form, the CDR3 reads TGTGCCAGTAGTAACGGACAGGGGATATACAATGAGCAGTTCTTC.

The CDR3 DNA sequence: TGTGCCACCAGTGAATGGTGGGGAGGGGGCGACACAGATACGCAGTATTTT. It yields the protein CATSEWWGGGDTDTQYF. This chain uses TRBV24-1 with TRBJ2-3; D may match TRBD1 or TRBD2 (7 bases each). The CDR3 spans 17 residues. The ends were cut back, 4 bases at V and 2 bases at J, with 18 bases in the middle. The V gene's germline CDR1 is KGHDR and CDR2 SFDVKD.

The chain uses TRBV7-8 and TRBJ1-1; D call uncertain. This CDR3 comprises 13 residues. In germline, CDR1 is SGHVS, CDR2 FQNEAQ. V dropped 5 bases and J dropped 4 bases, with 11 bases sitting between them. CDR3 nucleotide sequence: TGTGCCAGCAGCACCCGACAATCCACTGAAGCTTTCTTT. As protein: CASSTRQSTEAFF.

V is TRBV11-2 and J is TRBJ1-5; 10 bases align to TRBD1. V was pared by 1 base and J by 4 bases, with 10 bases of the junction left unmatched. This CDR3 is built from 18 residues. CDR1 SGHAT and CDR2 FQNNGV come from the germline V gene. This CDR3 is CASSLGAGTGALNQPQHF. The CDR3, as DNA: TGTGCCAGCAGCTTAGGTGCCGGGACAGGGGCCTTAAATCAGCCCCAGCATTTT.

The chain is built from TRBV7-9 and TRBJ1-1, with D maybe TRBD1 (5 bases). Between the trimmed V and J ends, which lost 0 bases and 0 bases, there was a span of 5 bases. The CDR3 length is 14 residues. CDR1 is SEHNR, CDR2 FQNEAQ, per germline (reference sequence). In DNA, the CDR3 is TGTGCCAGCAGCTTAGCAGGGGTGAACACTGAAGCTTTCTTT. It translates to CASSLAGVNTEAFF. The full variable domain, completed using reference TRBV7-9 and TRBJ1-1, is DTGVSQNPRHKITKRGQNVTFRCDPISEHNRLYWYRQTLGQGPEFLTYFQNEAQLEKSRLLSDRFSAERPKGSFSTLEIQRTEQGDSAMYLCASSLAGVNTEAFFGQGTRLTVV.

This clone was detected only once. The rearrangement links TRBV29-1 to TRBJ2-2; 13 bases match TRBD2. CDR3 length: 14 residues. Germline CDR1 reads SQVTM; CDR2 reads ANQGSEA. J gave up 5 bases and V 6 bases, and 3 bases lay outside the gene matches. CDR3 bases: TGCAGCGTCGCGGGACTAGCGGGAACCGGGGAGCTGTTTTTT. Its translation: CSVAGLAGTGELFF.

This chain joins TRBV12-5 and TRBJ2-5; D may correspond to TRBD1 or TRBD2 (5 bases each). Looked up from germline, CDR1 is LGHNT and CDR2 is FRNRAP. The CDR3 spans 16 residues. Deletions cut 0 bases from V and 4 bases from J, with 15 bases between. The CDR3 loop reads CASGLVSGRDPETQYF. CDR3 nucleotide sequence: TGTGCTAGTGGTTTGGTATCGGGACGGGACCCAGAGACCCAGTACTTC.

The chain uses TRBV6-1 and TRBJ2-4; TRBD1 or TRBD2 may be the D gene (5 bases each). This CDR3 has 16 residues. V lost 3 bases and J lost 0, with 12 bases in between. The germline gives CDR1 MNHNS, CDR2 SASEGT. This CDR3 reads CASSDGGTTAKNIQYF. The DNA for the CDR3 is TGTGCCAGCAGTGATGGGGGAACGACAGCCAAAAACATTCAGTACTTC.

The chain links TRBV5-1 to TRBJ2-1, with 11 bases fitting TRBD2. With 6 bases clipped from V and 4 bases from J, the junction kept 6 bases outside the gene matches. The CDR3 extends over 15 amino acids. Germline V gene sequence: CDR1 SGHRS, CDR2 YFSETQ. CDR3: CASKKTSGEYNEQFF. The CDR3 nucleotides read TGCGCCAGCAAGAAGACTAGCGGGGAATACAATGAGCAGTTCTTC.

This clone was recorded once. The V and J genes are TRBV18 and TRBJ1-1; D is possibly TRBD1 (5 bases). CDR1 and CDR2 from the germline V gene are KGHSH and LQKENI. V lost 8 bases, J lost 1 base, and 11 bases lay in between. The CDR3 consists of 13 residues. DNA for the CDR3: TGTGCCAGCCGGCAGGGCGAGAACACTGAAGCTTTCTTT. Residues: CASRQGENTEAFF.

The V gene is TRBV4-1, the J gene TRBJ1-1; tentatively, D is TRBD1 (5 bases). V lost 0 bases and J lost 11, with 19 bases in between. The CDR3 has 15 residues. The V gene's germline CDR1 is MGHRA and CDR2 YSYEKL. The CDR3, as DNA: TGCGCCAGCAGCCAAGATCTGATCAGGGACTTGTATGCTTTCTTT. Encoded protein: CASSQDLIRDLYAFF.